Following are 4 T cell receptor beta chains from one sample sequenced in a study of cytomegalovirus exposure and HLA in healthy donors. The PCR had 60 Vbeta and 13 Jbeta primers. The table came from immunoSEQ multiplex PCR; TCRdb's copy has only in-frame clones and leaves some out. The table has under 250,000 clones, around four fifths seen once. The specimen sequenced was PBMCs. The receptors shown here come from a woman in her thirties or forties in good health and CMV-seronegative.

This chain links TRBV11-2 with TRBJ2-5, with D possibly TRBD1 on 5 matching bases. The germline V gene encodes CDR1 SGHAT and CDR2 FQNNGV. V lost 5 bases to trimming and J lost 9 bases, with 16 bases between them. The CDR3 length is 13 residues. CDR3 residues: CASSLQGQGAQYF. The CDR3, as DNA: TGTGCCAGCAGCCTGCAGGGTCAAGGGGCCCAGTACTTC.

The genes are TRBV5-4 and TRBJ2-1; 8 bases map to TRBD2. CDR3 length: 20 amino acids. The germline V gene has CDR1 SGHNT and CDR2 YYREEE (reference sequence). V shed 4 bases and J 2 bases; nucleotides not matched to a gene: 20. The CDR3 sequence: CASSGGPGRTSHEPYNEQFF. CDR3 DNA: TGTGCCAGCAGCGGCGGCCCGGGTAGGACTAGCCACGAACCCTACAATGAGCAGTTCTTC.

The V call is TRBV28, the J call TRBJ2-7; 7 bases are a match to TRBD2. Trimming cost V 6 bases and J 0 bases; bases outside gene matches: 5. The germline V gene has CDR1 MDHEN and CDR2 SYDVKM. The CDR3 has 14 residues. This chain's CDR3 is CASRTGTTSYEQYF. CDR3 sequence (DNA): TGTGCCAGCAGAACCGGGACTACCTCCTACGAGCAGTACTTC.

The chain combines TRBV5-4 with TRBJ2-5, with 8 nucleotides matching TRBD1. The CDR3 has 14 residues. Per germline, CDR1 SGHNT and CDR2 YYREEE (reference sequence). Unmatched junction bases numbered 5, after V lost 3 bases and J lost 4 bases. The CDR3 DNA reads as TGTGCCAGCAGCTGGGCTACAGGGGGAGAGACCCAGTACTTC. Protein: CASSWATGGETQYF.